This T cell receptor beta chain was sequenced for a study of regulatory T cells in long-lasting Graves disease. The germline V gene has CDR1 MNHNS and CDR2 SASEGT. Trimming removed 0 bases from V and 9 bases from J, with 18 bases in between. The CDR3 runs to 16 residues. Construction of the TCR beta libraries employed iRepertoire HTBI primers in conjunction with Arm-PCR of CDR3 regions. MiXCR was run by TCRdb on the multiplex PCR reads, yielding one entry per CDR3 protein. The sample has 400,000 to 450,000 distinct CDR3 sequences; just under 15% are singletons. Regarding time point: newly diagnosed GD, antithyroid drugs for less than 3 months. Extracted RNA from PBMCs served as the source of the TCR library. These same data were also listed under a study on T cells in Graves' hyperthyroidism and ophthalmopathy. That work contributes: Those patients with uncontrolled infection, other autoimmune disease, pregnancy or lactation were excluded.

The specimen was peripheral blood mononuclear cells (PBMCs), collected at new diagnosis, from a patient treated with antithyroid drugs. The source is a woman in her twenties or thirties with Graves disease. The V and J genes are TRBV6-1 and TRBJ2-1; tentative D call: TRBD1 (5 bases). Here the CDR3 DNA reads TGTGCCAGCAGTGAAGCGCCCCAGGGCCTACACAGTGAGCAGTTCTTC. The encoded protein is CASSEAPQGLHSEQFF.